A selection of T cell receptor beta chains follows, all from one sample in a study of naive and memory T cell subsets. From the UMI-ligation and nested PCR reads, TCRdb called clonotypes with MiXCR, one entry per CDR3 protein. Of under 150,000 distinct CDR3 sequences detected, around 21% appear once; the ten largest clones hold about 0.6%. Sequencing was done on a sample of naive CD8+ T cells from blood. Source of these receptors: a human donor in good health. CDR3s include the opening cysteine and the closing phenylalanine or tryptophan. Each record gives: CDR3 protein, CDR3 DNA, V gene, clone size, D gene, J gene. The D gene is left open where the match is weak. Clone size is given for some rows only: seen once, a few or many times, or a class if the clone is expanded.

CDR3aa: CSGQGGHTDTQYF
CDR3nt: TGCAGCGGGCAGGGGGGACACACAGATACGCAGTATTTT
v_gene: TRBV29-1
abundance: -
d_gene: -
j_gene: TRBJ2-3

CDR3aa: CASSDPVQGGVMDTQYF
CDR3nt: TGTGCCAGCAGTGACCCGGTGCAGGGTGGCGTTATGGATACGCAGTATTTT
v_gene: TRBV2
abundance: few
d_gene: -
j_gene: TRBJ2-3

CDR3aa: CASSYLDGTEAFF
CDR3nt: TGTGCCAGCAGTTACTTGGACGGCACTGAAGCTTTCTTT
v_gene: TRBV6-6
abundance: -
d_gene: -
j_gene: TRBJ1-1

CDR3aa: CASMWSGSYNEQFF
CDR3nt: TGTGCCAGCATGTGGAGCGGGAGCTACAATGAGCAGTTCTTC
v_gene: TRBV6-2/TRBV6-3
abundance: -
d_gene: TRBD2
j_gene: TRBJ2-1

CDR3aa: CSARVGSEIRGEIF
CDR3nt: TGCAGTGCTAGAGTGGGTAGTGAGATCCGGGGGGAGATCTTC
v_gene: TRBV20-1
abundance: -
d_gene: TRBD2
j_gene: TRBJ2-1

CDR3aa: CASSLVPQGALDIQYF
CDR3nt: TGTGCCAGCAGCTTAGTCCCACAGGGGGCGTTGGACATTCAGTACTTC
v_gene: TRBV7-9
abundance: few
d_gene: TRBD1
j_gene: TRBJ2-4

CDR3aa: CASSQVGRTYEQYF
CDR3nt: TGCGCCAGCAGCCAAGTGGGGCGGACCTACGAGCAGTACTTC
v_gene: TRBV4-1
abundance: -
d_gene: -
j_gene: TRBJ2-7

CDR3aa: CASSLGEAALNYGYTF
CDR3nt: TGTGCCAGCAGCTTAGGAGAGGCAGCCTTAAACTATGGCTACACCTTC
v_gene: TRBV7-8
abundance: few
d_gene: -
j_gene: TRBJ1-2

CDR3aa: CASTLGPGGADTQYF
CDR3nt: TGTGCCAGCACCTTGGGGCCAGGAGGGGCAGATACGCAGTATTTT
v_gene: TRBV5-5
abundance: -
d_gene: -
j_gene: TRBJ2-3

CDR3aa: CASGVYQPQHF
CDR3nt: TGTGCCAGCGGTGTCTATCAGCCCCAGCATTTT
v_gene: TRBV19
abundance: few
d_gene: -
j_gene: TRBJ1-5

CDR3aa: CASSPGTGFGAFF
CDR3nt: TGTGCCAGCAGCCCCGGGACAGGATTTGGAGCTTTCTTT
v_gene: TRBV7-9
abundance: -
d_gene: TRBD1
j_gene: TRBJ1-1

CDR3aa: CASRMDSQETQYF
CDR3nt: TGTGCCAGCAGAATGGACAGCCAAGAGACCCAGTACTTC
v_gene: TRBV12-3/TRBV12-4
abundance: -
d_gene: -
j_gene: TRBJ2-5

CDR3aa: CATSRDPRDRVGKLFF
CDR3nt: TGTGCCACCAGCAGAGATCCTCGGGACAGGGTGGGAAAACTGTTTTTT
v_gene: TRBV15
abundance: few
d_gene: TRBD1
j_gene: TRBJ1-4

CDR3aa: CASSLGGPGPNQPQHF
CDR3nt: TGTGCCAGCAGTTTAGGGGGGCCCGGGCCCAATCAGCCCCAGCATTTT
v_gene: TRBV12-3/TRBV12-4
abundance: -
d_gene: -
j_gene: TRBJ1-5

CDR3aa: CASSLSVVTDTQYF
CDR3nt: TGTGCCAGCAGTTTATCGGTTGTCACAGATACGCAGTATTTT
v_gene: TRBV27
abundance: -
d_gene: -
j_gene: TRBJ2-3

CDR3aa: CASSYSNTGELFF
CDR3nt: TGTGCCAGCAGTTACTCCAACACCGGGGAGCTGTTTTTT
v_gene: TRBV6-5
abundance: few
d_gene: -
j_gene: TRBJ2-2

CDR3aa: CASSDSLWGQYF
CDR3nt: TGTGCCAGCAGCGACAGCTTGTGGGGGCAGTACTTC
v_gene: TRBV6-5
abundance: -
d_gene: -
j_gene: TRBJ2-7